The 10 T cell receptor beta chains below were found in one sample sequenced in a study of blood T cell repertoires in COVID-19. This table comes from immunoSEQ multiplex PCR, and its TCRdb copy is limited to in-frame clones, with some not included. The sample carries roughly 100,000 clones, 65% to 90% recorded once. The specimen sequenced was peripheral blood. Receptors originate from a man aged 50 or older with acute or convalescent COVID-19.

As to this clone: The same CDR3 also results from other DNA sequences found in this sample. The chain is built from TRBV10-2 and TRBJ1-4; 7 bases are a match to TRBD1. Germline-derived CDR1 and CDR2 are WSHSY and SAAADI. The CDR3 is 15 amino acids. Here the CDR3 reads CASGGVRGTNEKLFF. Here the CDR3 DNA reads TGCGCTAGCGGAGGGGTCAGGGGGACCAATGAAAAACTGTTTTTT.

V usage is TRBV14 and J usage is TRBJ2-5; no definite D call. The CDR3 runs to 16 residues. V was cut by 4 bases and J by 1 base, with 16 bases left in between. Germline CDR1 SGHDN, CDR2 FVKESK. DNA of the CDR3: TGTGCCAGCAGCCGTGAGGAACCTTTACGCCAAGAGACCCAGTACTTC. It codes for CASSREEPLRQETQYF.

The genes are TRBV9 and TRBJ2-1, with D possibly matching TRBD2 (5 bases). CDR1 SGDLS and CDR2 YYNGEE come from the germline V gene. The length of the CDR3 is 15 residues. V was shortened by 1 base and J by 7 bases, with 15 bases between the two germline ends. The DNA of the CDR3 is TGTGCCAGCAGCGTAACCGGGGTTCGGCCAAATGAGCAGTTCTTC. Protein: CASSVTGVRPNEQFF.

The chain uses TRBV7-3 and TRBJ2-3; TRBD2 aligns across 8 bases. V shed 5 bases and J 7 bases; nucleotides not matched to a gene: 20. The CDR3 is 18 amino acids. Germline V gene data show CDR1 as SGHTA and CDR2 as FQGTGA. Written as DNA, the CDR3 is TGTGCCAGCAGCCCCGGGCCCCTTAGCGGGGAAGGGCGATATACGCAGTATTTT. Translating gives CASSPGPLSGEGRYTQYF. The full variable domain, its missing parts supplied by reference TRBV7-3 and TRBJ2-3, is GAGVSQTPSNKVTEKGKYVELRCDPISGHTALYWYRQSLGQGPEFLIYFQGTGAADDSGLPNDRFFAVRPEGSVSTLKIQRTERGDSAVYLCASSPGPLSGEGRYTQYFGPGTRLTVL.

The rearrangement joins TRBV6-2 or TRBV6-3 to TRBJ2-2, with unresolved D. V was cut by 2 bases and J by 2 bases, with 12 bases left in between. The length of the CDR3 is 16 residues. Per the germline V gene, CDR1 is MNHEY and CDR2 is SVGEGT. The CDR3 DNA sequence: TGTGCCAGCAGTTACGACACACCTATTAACACCGGGGAGCTGTTTTTT. This gives the protein CASSYDTPINTGELFF.

The rearrangement links TRBV5-4 to TRBJ2-7; 11 positions agree with TRBD1. From germline, CDR1 is SGHNT and CDR2 YYREEE (reference sequence). The CDR3 contains 15 residues. V trimming: 6 bases; J trimming: 3 bases; junction bases outside the gene matches: 8. The CDR3 region is CASTTLGTGGYEQYF. CDR3 bases: TGTGCCAGCACCACGCTGGGGACAGGGGGCTACGAGCAGTACTTC.

This clone was counted a few times. Other DNA sequences from this sample encode an identical CDR3 as well. This sequence joins TRBV2 and TRBJ1-2, with unresolved D. The germline CDR1 and CDR2 sequences are SNHLY and FYNNEI. The CDR3 runs 13 residues. Trimming took 4 bases from V and 2 from J, leaving 8 bases between them. The CDR3 spells CASSGTANYGYTF. CDR3 coding DNA: TGTGCCAGCAGTGGGACTGCGAACTATGGCTACACCTTC.

The chain recombines TRBV4-2 with TRBJ2-1; the match to TRBD2 covers 7 bases. The CDR3 has 16 amino acids. From germline, CDR1 is LGHNA and CDR2 YNFKEQ. With 3 bases clipped from V and 4 bases from J, the junction kept 9 bases outside the gene matches. CDR3 DNA: TGTGCCAGCAGCCAGTCACTAGCGACTTCTTACAATGAGCAGTTCTTC. Translation: CASSQSLATSYNEQFF.

The chain employs TRBV3-1 (or the pseudogene TRBV3-2) and TRBJ2-5; maybe TRBD1 (6 bases). The CDR3 runs 16 residues. Germline V lookup: CDR1 LGHDT, CDR2 YNNKEL (reference sequence). The V end lost 0 bases, the J end lost 3 bases, and 14 bases lay between the germline ends. The CDR3 sequence: CASSQDQAQGKETQYF. Here the CDR3 DNA reads TGTGCCAGCAGCCAAGATCAGGCCCAGGGGAAAGAGACCCAGTACTTC.

CDR3 loop: CASSLMGANTGELFF. The DNA for the CDR3 is TGTGCCAGCAGTTTAATGGGCGCAAACACCGGGGAGCTGTTTTTT. The V call is TRBV27, the J call TRBJ2-2; D not certain. The length of the CDR3 is 15 residues. Germline loops: CDR1 MNHEY, CDR2 SMNVEV (reference sequence). Trimming pared 2 bases from V and 2 bases from J, leaving 9 bases between.